The 15 T cell receptor beta chains below come from one sample, sequenced in a study of a mutant IDH1 vaccine in newly diagnosed glioma. The antigens for these receptors are not known. Using immunoSEQ multiplex PCR, the repertoire was profiled, and TCRdb retains in-frame clones only, with some absent. The table has 45,000 or so clones, 81% seen once. Indicated time point: week 35, safety follow-up. Topical imiquimod accompanied each vaccine dose, which consisted of 300 ug of mutant IDH1 20-mer peptide. Sequences were derived from PBMCs, sampled from a glioma patient whose treatment included an IDH1 peptide vaccine. These receptors were taken from a middle-aged woman with glioma. Some clones in this sample may be carry-over from other donors' samples.

This chain uses TRBV7-9 with TRBJ1-1; TRBD1 agrees at 8 bases. CDR3 length equals 14 residues. V lost 5 bases, J lost 3 bases, and 5 bases stayed unmatched. Looked up from germline, CDR1 is SEHNR and CDR2 is FQNEAQ (reference sequence). The CDR3 here is CASSPQTGDTEAFF. CDR3 sequence (DNA): TGTGCCAGCAGCCCTCAGACAGGGGACACTGAAGCTTTCTTT.

This clone occurred a few times. V and J are TRBV6-5 and TRBJ1-2; 7 nucleotides align to TRBD1. The CDR3 totals 15 residues. V was pared by 0 bases and J by 4 bases, with 5 bases of the junction left unmatched. Germline loops: CDR1 MNHEY, CDR2 SVGAGI. The CDR3 here is CASSYSGQAGYGYTF. CDR3 coding DNA: TGTGCCAGCAGTTACTCTGGACAGGCCGGCTATGGCTACACCTTC.

The chain recombines TRBV28 with TRBJ2-7; possibly TRBD2 for D (6 bases). Trimming removed 3 bases at V and 1 base at J, with 7 bases between. The germline V gene encodes CDR1 MDHEN and CDR2 SYDVKM. The CDR3 covers 13 residues. CDR3 sequence: CASSLEGSYEQYF. CDR3 DNA sequence: TGTGCCAGCAGTTTGGAGGGATCCTACGAGCAGTACTTC. Full variable domain (missing parts from reference TRBV28 and TRBJ2-7): DVKVTQSSRYLVKRTGEKVFLECVQDMDHENMFWYRQDPGLGLRLIYFSYDVKMKEKGDIPEGYSVSREKKERFSLILESASTNQTSMYLCASSLEGSYEQYFGPGTRLTVT.

The rearrangement joins TRBV5-5 to TRBJ1-1; D unresolved. The CDR3 is made up of 15 amino acids. Germline V gene lookup returns CDR1 SGHKS and CDR2 YYEKEE (reference sequence). Trimming removed 3 bases at V and 0 bases at J, with 12 bases between. This CDR3 is CASSSLSAVNTEAFF. The CDR3 nucleotides read TGTGCCAGCAGCTCCCTTTCCGCAGTGAACACTGAAGCTTTCTTT.

This clone was found once. V usage is TRBV5-6 and J usage is TRBJ2-3; no clear D. The CDR3 is 12 residues long. V lost 2 bases and J 5 bases, leaving 6 bases between the germline ends. CDR1 and CDR2 from the germline V gene are SGHDT and YYEEEE. In DNA form, the CDR3 reads TGTGCCAGCAGCTTTCGGAGAGATACGCAGTATTTT. It specifies CASSFRRDTQYF.

V gene TRBV7-2 combines with J gene TRBJ2-7; D is undetermined. The V and J ends lost 2 bases and 2 bases respectively, with 10 bases between them. Germline CDR1 SGHTA, CDR2 FQGNSA. The CDR3 extends over 14 amino acids. CDR3 residues: CASSLTSNPYEQYF. The CDR3 bases are TGTGCCAGCAGCTTAACCTCCAACCCCTACGAGCAGTACTTC.

V usage is TRBV6-5 and J usage is TRBJ2-5; possible D gene TRBD2, 5 bases. The CDR3 loop spans 13 amino acids. The V gene's germline CDR1 is MNHEY and CDR2 SVGAGI. Trimming took 0 bases from V and 7 from J, leaving 9 bases between them. The DNA of the CDR3 is TGTGCCAGCAGTTACTCGTTTGAGGGGACCCAGTACTTC. This codes for CASSYSFEGTQYF.

The V gene is TRBV6-1, the J gene TRBJ2-3; D unresolved. Germline lookup yields CDR1 MNHNS and CDR2 SASEGT. Trimming removed 2 bases at V and 0 bases at J, with 9 bases between. The CDR3 consists of 15 residues. The CDR3 sequence is CASSEHPISTDTQYF. The CDR3 nucleotides read TGTGCCAGCAGTGAACACCCGATTAGCACAGATACGCAGTATTTT.

In nucleotides, the CDR3 is TGTGCCAGCAGCTCCCAAAAGGAGCGGACTAGCGCGCGTAATGAGCAGTTCTTC. Its translation: CASSSQKERTSARNEQFF. This chain connects TRBV13 to TRBJ2-1; 9 nucleotides align to TRBD2. The CDR3 covers 18 residues. Germline V CDR1 and CDR2: PRHDT, FYEKMQ (reference sequence). V lost 4 bases and J lost 7; bases outside the gene matches: 17. Full variable domain (rest looked up from reference TRBV13 and TRBJ2-1): AAGVIQSPRHLIKEKRETATLKCYPIPRHDTVYWYQQGPGQDPQFLISFYEKMQSDKGSIPDRFSAQQFSDYHSELNMSSLELGDSALYFCASSSQKERTSARNEQFFGPGTRLTVL.

The chain recombines TRBV13 with TRBJ1-2; perhaps TRBD1 as D (6 bases). The CDR3 spans 13 residues. CDR1 and CDR2 from the germline V gene are PRHDT and FYEKMQ (reference sequence). The V end lost 4 bases, the J end lost 6 bases, and 12 bases lay between the germline ends. The CDR3, as DNA: TGTGCCAGCAGCTCCCCAGGGGTACATGGCTACACCTTC. It encodes CASSSPGVHGYTF.

This chain joins TRBV9 and TRBJ2-7; 10 nucleotides align to TRBD1. Unmatched junction bases numbered 10, after V lost 4 bases and J lost 6 bases. From germline, CDR1 is SGDLS and CDR2 YYNGEE. There are 15 residues in the CDR3. CDR3 protein: CASSPFGTGVVEQYF. The DNA for the CDR3 is TGTGCCAGCAGCCCGTTCGGGACAGGGGTGGTCGAGCAGTACTTC. Together with reference TRBV9 and TRBJ2-7, the CDR3 gives the full variable domain: DSGVTQTPKHLITATGQRVTLRCSPRSGDLSVYWYQQSLDQGLQFLIQYYNGEERAKGNILERFSAQQFPDLHSELNLSSLELGDSALYFCASSPFGTGVVEQYFGPGTRLTVT.

This sequence joins TRBV19 and TRBJ2-3; D unclear. The V gene lost 5 bases and the J gene lost 0 bases, with 15 bases spanning the gap. Germline CDR1 is LNHDA and CDR2 is SQIVND (reference sequence). This CDR3 is built from 16 residues. The CDR3 nucleotides read TGTGCCAGTAGTGCCTCGGCCGTTTCTAGCACAGATACGCAGTATTTT. Amino acid sequence: CASSASAVSSTDTQYF.

This sequence joins TRBV7-9 and TRBJ2-7; D not certain. The germline CDR1 and CDR2 sequences are SEHNR and FQNEAQ (reference sequence). The CDR3 has 13 residues. Trimming stripped 4 bases from V and 0 bases from J, with 7 bases between. The CDR3 loop reads CASSYQSSYEQYF. The CDR3 bases are TGTGCCAGCAGCTATCAAAGCTCCTACGAGCAGTACTTC.

The gene calls are TRBV2 and TRBJ2-4; TRBD2 is a possible D gene (7 bases). Germline values: CDR1 SNHLY, CDR2 FYNNEI. Trimming removed 0 bases from V and 1 base from J, with 13 bases in between. This CDR3 has 17 amino acids. As DNA, the CDR3 is TGTGCCAGCAGTGAAGCAGGCGGGGGCTCGGCCAAAAACATTCAGTACTTC. The encoded protein is CASSEAGGGSAKNIQYF.

The CDR3 nucleotides are TGCGCCAGCAGCACAGGACAGGGGGTCGAAAAACTGTTTTTT. This encodes CASSTGQGVEKLFF. The chain carries TRBV5-1 and TRBJ1-4, with 10 bases fitting TRBD1. The V gene's germline CDR1 is SGHRS and CDR2 YFSETQ. CDR3 size: 14 residues. With V trimmed by 4 bases and J by 8 bases, 5 bases remained unmatched.